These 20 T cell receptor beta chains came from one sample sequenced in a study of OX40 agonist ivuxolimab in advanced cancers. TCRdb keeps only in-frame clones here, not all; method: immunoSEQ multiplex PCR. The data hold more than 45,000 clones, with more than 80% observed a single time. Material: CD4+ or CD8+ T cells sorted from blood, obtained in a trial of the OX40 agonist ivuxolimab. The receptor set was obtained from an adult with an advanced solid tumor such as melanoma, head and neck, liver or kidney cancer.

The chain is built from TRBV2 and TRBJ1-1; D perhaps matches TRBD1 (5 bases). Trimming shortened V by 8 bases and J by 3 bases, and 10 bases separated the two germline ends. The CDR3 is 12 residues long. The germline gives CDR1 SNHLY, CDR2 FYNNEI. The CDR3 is CASDSTYTEAFF. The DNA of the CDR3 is TGTGCCAGCGACAGTACTTACACTGAAGCTTTCTTT.

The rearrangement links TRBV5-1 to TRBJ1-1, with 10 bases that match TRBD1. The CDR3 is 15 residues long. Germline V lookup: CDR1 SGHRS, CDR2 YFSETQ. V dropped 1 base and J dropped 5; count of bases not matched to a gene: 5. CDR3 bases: TGCGCCAGCAGCTTGACGGGACAGGGGACGACTGAAGCTTTCTTT. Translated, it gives CASSLTGQGTTEAFF.

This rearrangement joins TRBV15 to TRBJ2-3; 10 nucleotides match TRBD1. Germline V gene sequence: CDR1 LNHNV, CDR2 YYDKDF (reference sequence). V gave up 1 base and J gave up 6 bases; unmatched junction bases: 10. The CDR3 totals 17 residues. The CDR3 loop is CATSRGGARQGADTQYF. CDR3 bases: TGTGCCACCAGCAGAGGGGGGGCCAGACAGGGGGCGGATACGCAGTATTTT.

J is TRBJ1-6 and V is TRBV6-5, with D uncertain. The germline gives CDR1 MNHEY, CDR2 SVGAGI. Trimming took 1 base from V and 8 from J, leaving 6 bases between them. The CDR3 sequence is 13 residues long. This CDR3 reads CASSYYGDSPLHF. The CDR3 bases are TGTGCCAGCAGTTACTACGGGGATTCACCCCTCCACTTT.

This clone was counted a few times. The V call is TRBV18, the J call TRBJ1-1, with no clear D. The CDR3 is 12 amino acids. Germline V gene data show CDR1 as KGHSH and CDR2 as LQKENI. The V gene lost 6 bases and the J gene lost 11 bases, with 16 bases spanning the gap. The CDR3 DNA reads TGTGCCAGCTCTGCGGTTGATGGCGGCGCTTTCTTT. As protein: CASSAVDGGAFF.

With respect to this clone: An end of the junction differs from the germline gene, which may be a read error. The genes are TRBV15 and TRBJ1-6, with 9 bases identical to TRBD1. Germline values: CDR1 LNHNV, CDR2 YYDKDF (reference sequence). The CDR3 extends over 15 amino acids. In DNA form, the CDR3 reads TGTGCCACCACCAGACAGGGGGACTATAATTCACCCCTCCACTTT. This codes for CATTRQGDYNSPLHF. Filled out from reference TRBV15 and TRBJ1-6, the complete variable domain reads DAMVIQNPRYQVTQFGKPVTLSCSQTLNHNVMYWYQQKSSQAPKLLFHYYDKDFNNEADTPDNFQSRRPNTSFCFLDIRSPGLGDTAMYLCATTRQGDYNSPLHFGNGTRLTVT.

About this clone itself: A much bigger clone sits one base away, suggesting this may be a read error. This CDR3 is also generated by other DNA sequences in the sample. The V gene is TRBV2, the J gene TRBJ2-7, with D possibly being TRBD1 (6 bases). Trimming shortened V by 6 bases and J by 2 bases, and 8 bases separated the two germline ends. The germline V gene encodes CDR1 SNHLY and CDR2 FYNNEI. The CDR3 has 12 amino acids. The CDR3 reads CASRGAAYEQYF. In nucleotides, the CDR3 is TGTGCCAGCAGGGGGGCGGCCTACGAGCAGTACTTC.

The CDR3 reads CSVGGEEETFYPPLHF. DNA for the CDR3: TGCAGCGTGGGGGGAGAAGAGGAGACCTTCTATCCACCCCTCCACTTT. V and J are TRBV29-1 and TRBJ1-6; D might be TRBD1 (5 bases). The CDR3 has 16 residues. Germline CDR1 SQVTM, CDR2 ANQGSEA. Trimming stripped 6 bases from V and 11 bases from J, with 26 bases between.

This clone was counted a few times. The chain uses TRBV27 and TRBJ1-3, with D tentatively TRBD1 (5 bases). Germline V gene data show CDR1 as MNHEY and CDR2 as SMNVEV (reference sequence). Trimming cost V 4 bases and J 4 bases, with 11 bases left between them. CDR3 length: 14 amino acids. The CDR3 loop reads CASSSAGSGNTIYF. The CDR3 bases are TGTGCCAGCAGTTCTGCAGGGAGCGGAAACACCATATATTTT.

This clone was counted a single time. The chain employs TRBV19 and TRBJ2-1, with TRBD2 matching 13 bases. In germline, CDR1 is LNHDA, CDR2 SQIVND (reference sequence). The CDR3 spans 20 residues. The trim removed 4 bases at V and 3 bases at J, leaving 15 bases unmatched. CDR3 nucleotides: TGTGCCAGTAGTAACGCCGTCAAGAGGACTAGCGGGGGTAGCTACAATGAGCAGTTCTTC. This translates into CASSNAVKRTSGGSYNEQFF.

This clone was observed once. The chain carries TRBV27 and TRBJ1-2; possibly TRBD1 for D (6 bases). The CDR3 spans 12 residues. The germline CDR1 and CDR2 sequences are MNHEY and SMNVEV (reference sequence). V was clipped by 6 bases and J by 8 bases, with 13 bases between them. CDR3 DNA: TGTGCCAGCAGCACAGGGCTTAGAGGCTACACCTTC. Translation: CASSTGLRGYTF.

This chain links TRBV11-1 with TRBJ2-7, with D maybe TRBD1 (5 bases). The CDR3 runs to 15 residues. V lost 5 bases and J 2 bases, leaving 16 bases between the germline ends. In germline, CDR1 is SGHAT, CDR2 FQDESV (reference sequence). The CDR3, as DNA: TGTGCCAGCAGCCCAACAGGAAACCGAGCCTACGAGCAGTACTTC. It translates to CASSPTGNRAYEQYF.

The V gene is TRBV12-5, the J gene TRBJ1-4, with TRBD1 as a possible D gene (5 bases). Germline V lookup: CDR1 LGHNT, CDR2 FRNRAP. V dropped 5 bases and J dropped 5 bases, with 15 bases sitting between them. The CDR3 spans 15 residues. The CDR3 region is CASGTGLGTNEKLFF. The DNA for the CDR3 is TGTGCTAGTGGTACGGGGCTCGGGACGAATGAAAAACTGTTTTTT.

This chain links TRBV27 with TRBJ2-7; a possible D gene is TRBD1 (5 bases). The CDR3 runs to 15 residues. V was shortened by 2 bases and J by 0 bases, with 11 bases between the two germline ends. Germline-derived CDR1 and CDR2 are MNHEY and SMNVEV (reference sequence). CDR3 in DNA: TGTGCCAGCAGTTTAAGGCAGGGCCTCTCCTACGAGCAGTACTTC. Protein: CASSLRQGLSYEQYF.

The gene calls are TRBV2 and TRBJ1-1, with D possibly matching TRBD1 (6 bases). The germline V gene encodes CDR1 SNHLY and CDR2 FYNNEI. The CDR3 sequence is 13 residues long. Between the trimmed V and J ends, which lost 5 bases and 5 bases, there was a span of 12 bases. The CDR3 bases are TGTGCCAGCAGTAGGGGGGAAAGGACTGAAGCTTTCTTT. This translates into CASSRGERTEAFF.

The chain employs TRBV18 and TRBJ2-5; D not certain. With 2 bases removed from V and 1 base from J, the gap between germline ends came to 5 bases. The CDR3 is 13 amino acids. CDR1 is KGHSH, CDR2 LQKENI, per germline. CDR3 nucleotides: TGTGCCAGCTCACCAGCACTCCAAGAGACCCAGTACTTC. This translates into CASSPALQETQYF.

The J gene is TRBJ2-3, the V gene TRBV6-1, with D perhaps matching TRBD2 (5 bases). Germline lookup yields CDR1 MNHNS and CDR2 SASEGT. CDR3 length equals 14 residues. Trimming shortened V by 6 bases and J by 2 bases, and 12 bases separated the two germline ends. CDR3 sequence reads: CASSPGVATDTQYF. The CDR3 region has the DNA TGTGCCAGCAGCCCCGGGGTCGCCACAGATACGCAGTATTTT.

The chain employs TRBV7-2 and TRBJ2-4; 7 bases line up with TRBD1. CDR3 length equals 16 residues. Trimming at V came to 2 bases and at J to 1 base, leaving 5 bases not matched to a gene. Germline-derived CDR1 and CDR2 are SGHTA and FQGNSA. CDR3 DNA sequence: TGTGCCAGCAGCTTACAGGGGGTAGCGGCCAAAAACATTCAGTACTTC. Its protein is CASSLQGVAAKNIQYF.

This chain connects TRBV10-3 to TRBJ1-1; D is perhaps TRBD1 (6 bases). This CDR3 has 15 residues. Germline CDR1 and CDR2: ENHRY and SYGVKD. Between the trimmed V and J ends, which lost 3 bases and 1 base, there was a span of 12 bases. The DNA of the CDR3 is TGTGCCATCAGTGACCTTGGACAGACGAACACTGAAGCTTTCTTT. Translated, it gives CAISDLGQTNTEAFF.

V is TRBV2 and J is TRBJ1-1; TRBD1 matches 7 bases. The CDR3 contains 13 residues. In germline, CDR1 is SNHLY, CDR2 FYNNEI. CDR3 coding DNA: TGTGCAGAAACGACAGGGATGAACACTGAAGCTTTCTTT. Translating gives CAETTGMNTEAFF. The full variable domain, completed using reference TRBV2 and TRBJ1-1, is EPEVTQTPSHQVTQMGQEVILRCVPISNHLYFYWYRQILGQKVEFLVSFYNNEISEKSEIFDDQFSVERPDGSNFTLKIRSTKLEDSAMYFCAETTGMNTEAFFGQGTRLTVV.